Listed here is a single TCR beta chain. Which antigen it targets is not known. Base qualities are not provided; no much larger clone lies one nucleotide away. TCRbeta CDR3 regions were amplified from genomic DNA using the immunoSEQ Assay, a bias-controlled multiplex PCR. The authors' analysis ran thus. Nucleated cell counts per sample were estimated from amplification of reference gene primers within the assay. To quantify the absolute abundance of each unique TCRbeta CDR3 rearrangement, sequence reads were collapsed and filtered. Productive Simpson clonality was computed per sample as the square root of Simpson's diversity index over productive rearrangements. Here the immuneACCESS table is served through TCRdb, limited to in-frame sequences with V and J called. Missing clones are a known gap in these copies; in checked studies unresolved V genes cover under half, and the rest lacks a known reason. D and trimming were read from the DNA, whereas the V and J calls and clone size are those reported in that table. The sample records about 260,000 clones, roughly four fifths of which are singletons. The ten largest account for under 2% of the sample.

The sample is drawn from a study of blood T cell repertoires in COVID-19 (dated by TCRdb to the early 2020s). Concerning the study at large: Collaborator samples came from the United States, Italy and Spain and covered acute and convalescent phases of COVID-19. The material from the prospective study consisted of cDNA or gDNA derived from T cells, B-cell-depleted T cells, or PBMCs. The dataset comprised deeply sampled blood TCRbeta repertoires from subjects exposed to, actively infected with, or recovered from COVID-19. A freely available public database, intended as a resource for researchers studying the immune response to SARS-CoV-2, is where the repertoires were released. Samples came from the ongoing ImmuneRACE study (first 160 participants) plus 1,254 subjects from 6 global collaborators. The sample metadata nearly always contained a de-identified subject ID, COVID-19 status, age in years and sex. HLA class I and class II types, where available, came from metadata supplied by the sample provider rather than from assay-based typing. What the study reported, not specific to this receptor: The quantity of clinical and demographic metadata differed by source and by participant and was supplied without curation.

The trim is 2 bases for V and 3 bases for J, with a gap of 17 bases between the germline ends. In the germline V gene, CDR1 corresponds to MNHEY and CDR2 to SVGEGT. The CDR3 goes from the cysteine to the phenylalanine over 17 residues. Solely the CDR3 DNA is kept, with 51 bases framed from the first base. Whole blood was collected in K2EDTA tubes by collaborating institutions according to the institutions' own protocols. Collaborator samples were shipped for TCRbeta analysis as frozen whole blood, isolated PBMCs, or DNA extracted from either sample type. The sequenced material came from peripheral blood. The V and J genes are TRBV6-2 or TRBV6-3 and TRBJ1-5; 5 matching bases give a weak D call of TRBD1. This receptor was taken from a woman aged 80 or older with acute or convalescent COVID-19. The CDR3 sequence is CASSYPTAGLTNQPQHF. The nucleotides read TGTGCCAGCAGTTACCCGACAGCGGGCCTGACCAATCAGCCCCAGCATTTT.